This T cell receptor (beta chain) is drawn from a study of blood T cell repertoires in COVID-19. Study in general: The samples span acute and convalescent COVID-19 from the United States, Italy and Spain. T cells, B-cell-depleted T cells, or PBMCs supplied cDNA or gDNA.

Original processing methods: It was from reference gene primer amplification that nucleated cell counts were estimated. Sequencing used immunoSEQ multiplex PCR; TCRdb keeps in-frame clones, though not all of them. V and J calls and clone size are as listed in that table; D and trimming were resolved from the DNA. The data contain about 60,000 clones, 65% to 85% of them singletons. The CDR3 spans 12 residues. Trimming pared 1 base from V and 7 bases from J, leaving 8 bases between. Germline V gives CDR1 SGDLS, CDR2 YYNGEE. This TCR came from a man in his 70s with active COVID-19. Sequenced input: peripheral blood. The chain combines TRBV9 with TRBJ1-1, with D hard to call. The CDR3 protein is CASSVPPGEAFF. Written as DNA, the CDR3 is TGTGCCAGCAGCGTACCACCGGGTGAAGCTTTCTTT. Looking up the rest from reference TRBV9 and TRBJ1-1 gives the full variable domain: DSGVTQTPKHLITATGQRVTLRCSPRSGDLSVYWYQQSLDQGLQFLIQYYNGEERAKGNILERFSAQQFPDLHSELNLSSLELGDSALYFCASSVPPGEAFFGQGTRLTVV.